The 25 T cell receptor beta chains below come from one sample, sequenced in a study of CD8+CD57+ T cells in acquired aplastic anemia. The sequenced patients had an expansion of CD8+CD57+ cells seen by flow cytometry. Genomic DNA constituted the template upon which TCR beta VDJ and CDR3 profiling was performed. Each CDR3 protein gets one entry after TCRdb re-called the reads with MiXCR. Of about 200,000 distinct CDR3 sequences detected, less than 60% appear once; the ten largest clones hold approximately 20%. Sequenced sample: sorted CD4+, CD8+, or CD8+CD57+ T cells (not recorded which) from PBMCs. The receptors come from a human donor with aplastic anemia.

This clonotype was recorded many times. V gene TRBV4-2 combines with J gene TRBJ1-3, with unresolved D. From germline, CDR1 is LGHNA and CDR2 YNFKEQ. This CDR3 has 16 amino acids. Trimming shortened V by 1 base and J by 2 bases, and 12 bases separated the two germline ends. CDR3 coding DNA: TGTGCCAGCAGCCAAGTTGCGTCCGAGGCTGGAAACACCATATATTTT. It is translated as CASSQVASEAGNTIYF.

V is TRBV7-9 and J is TRBJ1-2; D unresolved. CDR3 length: 11 residues. Germline values: CDR1 SEHNR, CDR2 FQNEAQ (reference sequence). Trimming pared 8 bases from V and 2 bases from J, leaving 6 bases between. CDR3 residues: CASATNYGYTF. The CDR3, as DNA: TGTGCCAGCGCCACCAACTATGGCTACACCTTC.

This chain links TRBV24-1 with TRBJ1-1; D gene unclear. V lost 1 base to trimming and J lost 1 base, with 6 bases between them. There are 14 residues in the CDR3. From germline, CDR1 is KGHDR and CDR2 SFDVKD. The CDR3 DNA sequence: TGTGCCACCAGTGATTTCCGGGCGAACACTGAAGCTTTCTTT. This sequence encodes CATSDFRANTEAFF.

This clonotype was counted many times. The chain carries TRBV20-1 and TRBJ1-5; 10 nucleotides agree with TRBD1. CDR1 is DFQATT, CDR2 SNEGSKA, per germline (reference sequence). This CDR3 spans 15 amino acids. V shed 5 bases, J shed 6 bases, and the junction held 10 bases outside the gene matches. CDR3 protein: CSAPLMTGGGQPQHF. The DNA for the CDR3 is TGCAGTGCTCCACTCATGACAGGGGGCGGTCAGCCCCAGCATTTT.

The V gene is TRBV9, the J gene TRBJ2-1, with 7 bases aligning to TRBD2. CDR1 and CDR2 (germline): SGDLS, YYNGEE. Unmatched junction bases numbered 7, after V lost 5 bases and J lost 5 bases. The CDR3 is 14 amino acids. As DNA, the CDR3 is TGTGCCAGCAGTGACGGCGGGAGCCACAATGAGCAGTTCTTC. Translation gives CASSDGGSHNEQFF.

CDR3 bases: TGTGCCGTAAGGGCCGACCAGTTTTACGAGCAGCACGTC. Translation gives CAVRADQFYEQHV. The J gene is TRBJ2-7, the V gene TRBV19; D remains ambiguous. This CDR3 has 13 residues. Germline CDR1 is LNHDA and CDR2 is SQIVND (reference sequence).

The V and J genes are TRBV11-2 and TRBJ2-1; perhaps TRBD1 as D (5 bases). V was trimmed by 2 bases and J by 6 bases, leaving 11 bases between them. The CDR3 spans 14 residues. Germline V CDR1 and CDR2: SGHAT, FQNNGV. The CDR3, as DNA: TGTGCCAGCAGCTTACAACGTCAGGGCAATGAGCAGTTCTTC. It yields the protein CASSLQRQGNEQFF.

This clonotype was observed at least ten times. The chain links TRBV9 to TRBJ2-3; D might be TRBD2 (6 bases). The CDR3 consists of 14 residues. V was shortened by 0 bases and J by 3 bases, with 8 bases between the two germline ends. Germline V gives CDR1 SGDLS, CDR2 YYNGEE. The CDR3 DNA reads TGTGCCAGCAGCGTAGGGGAGGTTACAGATACGCAGTATTTT. It specifies CASSVGEVTDTQYF.

This clonotype showed up just once. V is TRBV7-9 and J is TRBJ2-7, with 15 bases fitting TRBD2. Unmatched junction bases numbered 15, after V lost 5 bases and J lost 4 bases. The CDR3 extends over 19 amino acids. The V gene's germline CDR1 is SEHNR and CDR2 FQNEAQ (reference sequence). CDR3 loop: CASSRRTSGGGDSEYEQYF. Here the CDR3 DNA reads TGTGCCAGCAGCCGAAGGACTAGCGGGGGGGGGGACTCTGAATACGAGCAGTACTTC.

This clonotype was counted ten times or more. V gene TRBV20-1 combines with J gene TRBJ1-4, with 8 bases identical to TRBD1. The CDR3 length is 18 residues. Looked up from germline, CDR1 is DFQATT and CDR2 is SNEGSKA (reference sequence). V lost 0 bases and J lost 5; bases outside the gene matches: 14. The CDR3 region is CSARDSRTGFTPNEKLFF. The CDR3 DNA is TGCAGTGCTAGAGATTCCAGGACAGGGTTCACTCCAAATGAAAAACTGTTTTTT.

The genes are TRBV5-4 and TRBJ1-2; D may be TRBD1 (6 bases). Germline V gene lookup returns CDR1 SGHNT and CDR2 YYREEE (reference sequence). Trimming left V 6 bases short and J 7 bases short, with 16 bases between. This CDR3 has 13 amino acids. CDR3 nucleotides: TGTGCCAGCACCCCCCGGGACATTCGTGGCTACACCTTC. This codes for CASTPRDIRGYTF.

This chain joins TRBV3-1 and TRBJ2-1; D ambiguous. Germline assignment: CDR1 LGHDT and CDR2 YNNKEL (reference sequence). V was shortened by 1 base and J by 2 bases, with 15 bases between the two germline ends. The CDR3 has 17 residues. This CDR3 is CASSQAGRLPAYNEQFF. In DNA, the CDR3 is TGTGCCAGCAGCCAAGCAGGTAGGCTCCCCGCCTACAATGAGCAGTTCTTC.

The V call is TRBV20-1, the J call TRBJ2-1; 10 bases line up with TRBD2. The V gene end was trimmed by 7 bases and the J gene end by 12 bases; junction bases not matched to a gene: 9. Germline V gene lookup returns CDR1 DFQATT and CDR2 SNEGSKA (reference sequence). The CDR3 loop spans 12 amino acids. CDR3 loop: CSGVAGGRRQFF. As DNA, the CDR3 is TGCAGTGGGGTAGCGGGGGGCCGCCGGCAGTTCTTC.

Turning to this clonotype: This likely comes from a read error, as the CDR3 has no conserved phenylalanine or tryptophan at its end. This chain joins TRBV2 and TRBJ2-5, with TRBD2 matching over 8 bases. The length of the CDR3 is 14 residues. Germline loops: CDR1 SNHLY, CDR2 FYNNEI. Trimming cost V 6 bases and J 5 bases; bases outside gene matches: 8. The CDR3 DNA reads as TGTGCCAGCAGCCCACAGGGCGGGGGGGAGACCCAGTACTCC. This codes for CASSPQGGGETQYS.

Only one count was recorded for this clonotype. This chain links TRBV5-1 with TRBJ2-2, with TRBD2 identical over 7 bases. Per germline, CDR1 SGHRS and CDR2 YFSETQ. J was trimmed by 7 bases and V by 0 bases; bases with no gene match: 3. This CDR3 comprises 14 residues. DNA of the CDR3: TGCGCCAGCAGCTTGGCGGGGGGAAGCGGGGAGCTGTTTTTT. This sequence encodes CASSLAGGSGELFF.

The rearrangement uses TRBV30 and TRBJ1-1, with D perhaps matching TRBD1 (5 bases). Trimming took off 5 bases at V and 7 bases at J, with 17 bases between the two ends. The germline CDR1 and CDR2 sequences are GTSNPN and SVGIG (reference sequence). The CDR3 totals 13 residues. DNA of the CDR3: TGTGCCTGGCGGGGAATACGAAGGGGTGAAGCTTTCTTT. It specifies CAWRGIRRGEAFF.

This clonotype was seen repeatedly, ten times or more. This chain uses TRBV20-1 with TRBJ2-5; the match to TRBD2 covers 12 bases. The length of the CDR3 is 15 residues. In germline, CDR1 is DFQATT, CDR2 SNEGSKA (reference sequence). With V trimmed by 4 bases and J by 5 bases, 8 bases remained unmatched. The CDR3 DNA reads TGCAGTGCTACCGCTAGCGGGGGGGCGGGGGAGACCCAGTACTTC. Translation gives CSATASGGAGETQYF.

Of note for this clonotype: A much larger clonotype is one base distant, so this may be a read error. This is likely a read error, given that the CDR3 carries no conserved phenylalanine or tryptophan at its end. This sequence joins TRBV2 and TRBJ2-1, with 9 bases aligning to TRBD2. The junction had 8 bases not matched to a gene; V was cut back by 5 bases and J by 6 bases. The V gene's germline CDR1 is SNHLY and CDR2 FYNNEI. This CDR3 comprises 15 residues. This chain's CDR3 is CASSLGGGASNEQFL. DNA of the CDR3: TGTGCCAGCAGTTTAGGCGGGGGGGCCTCCAATGAGCAGTTCCTC.

This clonotype appeared once. The rearrangement joins TRBV10-1 to TRBJ1-1; 7 bases agree with TRBD1. V shed 3 bases and J 11 bases; nucleotides not matched to a gene: 3. The CDR3 loop spans 11 amino acids. In germline, CDR1 is WNHNN, CDR2 SYGVQD (reference sequence). CDR3 in DNA: TGCGCCAGCAGTGACAGGGGGAGGGCTTTCTTT. Amino acids: CASSDRGRAFF.

The sample holds many counts of this clonotype. The V and J genes are TRBV7-3 and TRBJ2-6; a possible D gene is TRBD1 (6 bases). The CDR3 spans 16 residues. Looked up from germline, CDR1 is SGHTA and CDR2 is FQGTGA. Trimming stripped 4 bases from V and 2 bases from J, with 12 bases between. CDR3 loop: CASSSHRATGANVLTF. As DNA, the CDR3 is TGTGCCAGCAGCTCCCACAGGGCGACTGGGGCCAACGTCCTGACTTTC.

This chain uses TRBV2 with TRBJ2-5, with 14 bases identical to TRBD2. This CDR3 has 15 amino acids. J was trimmed by 2 bases and V by 7 bases; bases with no gene match: 3. The germline V gene has CDR1 SNHLY and CDR2 FYNNEI. The CDR3 is CASTTSGGVQETQYF. The CDR3 DNA follows: TGTGCCAGCACGACTAGCGGGGGGGTACAAGAGACCCAGTACTTC.

In its sample, this clonotype was seen many times. The chain carries TRBV7-3 and TRBJ2-2; D may be TRBD2 (5 bases). V lost 5 bases to trimming and J lost 2 bases, with 9 bases between them. Germline V gene data show CDR1 as SGHTA and CDR2 as FQGTGA. This CDR3 contains 14 residues. The CDR3 is CASSPTGNTGELFF. The CDR3 region has the DNA TGTGCCAGCAGCCCCACGGGAAACACCGGGGAGCTGTTTTTT. The full variable domain, its missing parts supplied by reference TRBV7-3 and TRBJ2-2, is GAGVSQTPSNKVTEKGKYVELRCDPISGHTALYWYRQSLGQGPEFLIYFQGTGAADDSGLPNDRFFAVRPEGSVSTLKIQRTERGDSAVYLCASSPTGNTGELFFGEGSRLTVL.

The genes are TRBV7-2 and TRBJ2-7; 10 bases are a match to TRBD2. The CDR3 loop spans 14 amino acids. Germline V gene lookup returns CDR1 SGHTA and CDR2 FQGNSA. Germline trimming cut 4 bases from V and 5 bases from J; bases unmatched to any gene: 5. CDR3 in amino acids: CASSSLAGEHEQYF. In nucleotides, the CDR3 is TGTGCCAGCAGCTCCCTAGCGGGGGAACACGAGCAGTACTTC.

As for this clonotype: No conserved phenylalanine or tryptophan ends this CDR3, so it is likely a read error. It is unclear where the CDR3 begins or ends on the DNA, so no DNA is shown, and the CDR3 is as TCRdb lists it. The chain is built from TRBV5-1 and TRBJ2-7; the table's TRBD2 call for D was not verified on the DNA. The V gene's germline CDR1 is SGHRS and CDR2 YFSETQ. Inclusive of both ends, the CDR3 amounts to 9 amino acids. Here the CDR3 reads CASSYELAG.

The CDR3 coding sequence is TGCGCCAGCAGTGGTGACAGGGGGGCTGGCTACACCTTC. As protein: CASSGDRGAGYTF. The chain couples TRBV10-1 to TRBJ1-2, with 9 bases aligning to TRBD1. The CDR3 is 13 residues long. V was clipped by 4 bases and J by 7 bases; unmatched bases: 4. Germline loops: CDR1 WNHNN, CDR2 SYGVQD (reference sequence).